The source of this T cell receptor (beta chain) is a study of shared clonotypes between healthy human individuals. Study-wide background: The donor pool was made up of a couple of women and a few men aged 18 to 49.

Sequencing on ten immunoSEQ deep assay plates was performed for unsorted PBMC DNA. Method: immunoSEQ multiplex PCR; TCRdb's copy keeps in-frame clones and lacks some. The profile covers about 99,000 clones, with more than 45% appearing a single time and roughly 15% taken by the ten largest. All donors qualified as healthy HIV-negative adults and had experienced no recent acute infections or vaccinations. Genomic DNA for unsorted samples, which was extracted with the QIAamp DNA Blood Mini kit, came from about 83 million PBMCs. There are 14 residues in the CDR3. Losses at the gene ends were 1 base for V and 7 bases for J; bases not matched to a gene: 4. The germline V gene encodes CDR1 MDHEN and CDR2 SYDVKM.

Material for sequencing was PBMCs. This chain joins TRBV28 and TRBJ2-5; 9 positions agree with TRBD1. The TCR originated in a woman between 40 and 55 years old in good health. Some clones in this sample may be carry-over from other donors' samples. The CDR3 is CASSLSDRGWTQYF. DNA for the CDR3: TGTGCCAGCAGTTTATCGGACAGGGGTTGGACCCAGTACTTC.